The 21 T cell receptor beta chains in this list originate from one sample, sequenced in a study of cytomegalovirus exposure and HLA in healthy donors. This table comes from immunoSEQ multiplex PCR, and its TCRdb copy is limited to in-frame clones, with some not included. The sample yields more than 90,000 clones, about 87% seen once. The sample taken for sequencing was PBMCs. Receptors originate from a man younger than 30 in good health and CMV-seronegative.

The chain joins TRBV7-8 to TRBJ2-7, with D possibly TRBD2 on 6 matching bases. V was shortened by 5 bases and J by 2 bases, with 19 bases between the two germline ends. The CDR3 consists of 16 residues. In germline, CDR1 is SGHVS, CDR2 FQNEAQ. The CDR3 coding sequence is TGTGCCAGCAGCCCCCAAAACCGGGACTTCACCTACGAGCAGTACTTC. Amino acids: CASSPQNRDFTYEQYF. Filled out from reference TRBV7-8 and TRBJ2-7, the complete variable domain reads GAGVSQSPRYKVAKRGQDVALRCDPISGHVSLFWYQQALGQGPEFLTYFQNEAQLDKSGLPSDRFFAERPEGSVSTLKIQRTQQEDSAVYLCASSPQNRDFTYEQYFGPGTRLTVT.

V usage is TRBV28 and J usage is TRBJ2-3; 8 nucleotides match TRBD2. This CDR3 spans 15 amino acids. Germline lookup yields CDR1 MDHEN and CDR2 SYDVKM. Trimming removed 6 bases from V and 3 bases from J; junction bases left unmatched: 8. The CDR3 nucleotides read TGTGCCAGCAGCTTCTATGCGGGAGGTACAGATACGCAGTATTTT. This sequence encodes CASSFYAGGTDTQYF.

This clone was found once. V usage is TRBV5-1 and J usage is TRBJ1-2; the match to TRBD1 covers 7 bases. There are 14 residues in the CDR3. From germline, CDR1 is SGHRS and CDR2 YFSETQ. Trimming took 4 bases from V and 4 from J; bases not matched to a gene: 7. The CDR3 loop reads CASSGGTDLYGYTF. The CDR3 DNA sequence: TGCGCCAGCAGCGGAGGGACAGACCTCTATGGCTACACCTTC.

The CDR3 DNA reads as TGTGCCACCTCCTCCCGGACAGGGGCAAAAACCTACGAGCAGTACTTC. This gives the protein CATSSRTGAKTYEQYF. V usage is TRBV19 and J usage is TRBJ2-7; 9 bases align to TRBD1. CDR1 and CDR2 (germline): LNHDA, SQIVND (reference sequence). The length of the CDR3 is 16 residues. V was clipped by 10 bases and J by 2 bases; unmatched bases: 15.

The chain uses TRBV6-1 and TRBJ1-5, with D unclear. The germline gives CDR1 MNHNS, CDR2 SASEGT. CDR3 length equals 13 residues. The V end lost 0 bases, the J end lost 10 bases, and 10 bases lay between the germline ends. For the CDR3, the DNA is TGTGCCAGCAGTGAAGCGCTCGCGGGTCCCCAGCATTTT. Translating it yields CASSEALAGPQHF.

The chain carries TRBV4-1 and TRBJ1-1; 9 bases line up with TRBD1. This CDR3 has 13 residues. Germline-derived CDR1 and CDR2 are MGHRA and YSYEKL. The trim removed 8 bases at V and 3 bases at J, leaving 4 bases unmatched. The CDR3 reads CASGGQGYTEAFF. CDR3 nucleotides: TGCGCCAGCGGCGGACAGGGGTACACTGAAGCTTTCTTT.

The chain combines TRBV9 with TRBJ1-2; TRBD1 matches 10 bases. With V trimmed by 3 bases and J by 4 bases, 6 bases remained unmatched. CDR3 length: 15 amino acids. Germline CDR1 and CDR2: SGDLS and YYNGEE. The DNA for the CDR3 is TGTGCCAGCAGCGGCGGGACAGGGGCCAGCTATGGCTACACCTTC. Protein: CASSGGTGASYGYTF.

V gene TRBV19 combines with J gene TRBJ2-7, with 7 bases lining up with TRBD1. This CDR3 is built from 13 residues. V lost 2 bases, J lost 7 bases, and 5 bases stayed unmatched. The V gene's germline CDR1 is LNHDA and CDR2 SQIVND (reference sequence). The DNA of the CDR3 is TGTGCCAGTAGTATAAAGGGGGCGAGGGAGCAGTACTTC. Translated: CASSIKGAREQYF.

The J gene is TRBJ1-6, the V gene TRBV6-5, with TRBD1 identical over 7 bases. The germline gives CDR1 MNHEY, CDR2 SVGAGI. The trim removed 8 bases at V and 2 bases at J, leaving 3 bases unmatched. This CDR3 is built from 14 residues. As DNA, the CDR3 is TGTGCCAGCCAGGGGGGTACCTATAATTCACCCCTCCACTTT. Protein product: CASQGGTYNSPLHF.

This clone has a single count. The V gene is TRBV19, the J gene TRBJ1-2; 11 bases are a match to TRBD1. With 4 bases clipped from V and 3 bases from J, the junction kept 4 bases outside the gene matches. CDR3 length equals 15 residues. CDR1 and CDR2 (germline): LNHDA, SQIVND (reference sequence). CDR3 sequence: CASSKDRGLDYGYTF. CDR3 sequence (DNA): TGTGCCAGTAGTAAGGACAGGGGGCTCGACTATGGCTACACCTTC.

The chain employs TRBV5-1 and TRBJ1-2, with D maybe TRBD1 (6 bases). There are 15 residues in the CDR3. The V end was cut by 1 base, the J end by 4 bases, with 14 bases between. The V gene's germline CDR1 is SGHRS and CDR2 YFSETQ. The CDR3 is CASSLYRAVPYGYTF. The CDR3 nucleotides read TGCGCCAGCAGCTTGTACAGGGCCGTTCCCTATGGCTACACCTTC.

This chain connects TRBV27 to TRBJ1-4; 10 nucleotides align to TRBD1. The V gene's germline CDR1 is MNHEY and CDR2 SMNVEV (reference sequence). The CDR3 is 16 amino acids. V shed 4 bases, J shed 8 bases, and the junction held 10 bases outside the gene matches. CDR3 coding DNA: TGTGCCAGCAGTTACGCGTGGGACAGGGGTCGGGAAAAACTGTTTTTT. It codes for CASSYAWDRGREKLFF.

The gene calls are TRBV7-9 and TRBJ2-7, with a tentative D call TRBD1 (6 bases). Trimming removed 2 bases at V and 4 bases at J, with 9 bases between. There are 13 residues in the CDR3. Germline V gives CDR1 SEHNR, CDR2 FQNEAQ (reference sequence). CDR3 region: CASSLRTDYEQYF. In DNA form, the CDR3 reads TGTGCCAGCAGCTTACGGACAGATTACGAGCAGTACTTC.

This sequence joins TRBV18 and TRBJ2-1; 9 positions match TRBD1. J lost 8 bases, V lost 0 bases, and 5 bases had no gene match. CDR1 and CDR2 (germline): KGHSH, LQKENI. CDR3 length equals 15 residues. The CDR3 loop reads CASSPPGQGRDEQFF. The CDR3 DNA sequence: TGTGCCAGCTCACCACCGGGACAGGGACGTGATGAGCAGTTCTTC.

The chain links TRBV2 to TRBJ2-1, with unresolved D. The CDR3 extends over 14 amino acids. V lost 6 bases and J lost 2, with 11 bases in between. Germline CDR1 reads SNHLY; CDR2 reads FYNNEI. CDR3 bases: TGTGCCAGCAGCGGAAACTACCCCTACAATGAGCAGTTCTTC. Its protein is CASSGNYPYNEQFF.

This clone showed up just a few times. V and J are TRBV6-6 and TRBJ2-7; TRBD2 matches 7 bases. With V trimmed by 2 bases and J by 5 bases, 6 bases remained unmatched. Germline loops: CDR1 MNHNY, CDR2 SVGAGI (reference sequence). This CDR3 contains 14 residues. The CDR3 here is CASSYVGGRHEQYF. Written as DNA, the CDR3 is TGTGCCAGCAGTTACGTGGGAGGGCGGCACGAGCAGTACTTC.

The genes are TRBV14 and TRBJ2-7; D may be TRBD2 (5 bases). The CDR3 has 13 residues. Germline lookup yields CDR1 SGHDN and CDR2 FVKESK. The germline V and J ends were trimmed by 1 base and 4 bases, with 8 bases remaining between them. In DNA, the CDR3 is TGTGCCAGCAGCCAAGGGCGGGCTTACGAGCAGTACTTC. It encodes CASSQGRAYEQYF.

The J gene is TRBJ2-1, the V gene TRBV5-4, with 7 bases identical to TRBD1. The CDR3 runs to 15 residues. The germline V gene has CDR1 SGHNT and CDR2 YYREEE (reference sequence). J lost 2 bases, V lost 4 bases, and 6 bases had no gene match. The CDR3 loop is CASSPDRNAYNEQFF. The CDR3 bases are TGTGCCAGCAGCCCGGACAGGAACGCCTACAATGAGCAGTTCTTC.

This chain connects TRBV10-1 to TRBJ2-2; maybe TRBD2 (5 bases). Germline assignment: CDR1 WNHNN and CDR2 SYGVQD (reference sequence). With 2 bases removed from V and 4 bases from J, the gap between germline ends came to 11 bases. The CDR3 is 15 residues long. The CDR3 reads CASSEQPGSTGELFF. CDR3 sequence (DNA): TGCGCCAGCAGTGAGCAGCCGGGGAGCACCGGGGAGCTGTTTTTT.

This clone was detected only a few times. CDR3 residues: CASSDEQGISYGYTF. CDR3 nucleotides: TGTGCCAGCAGCGACGAACAGGGAATTTCCTATGGCTACACCTTC. The chain links TRBV7-9 to TRBJ1-2, with a weak D call TRBD1 (6 bases). The V and J ends lost 5 bases and 4 bases respectively, with 17 bases between them. Germline V CDR1 and CDR2: SEHNR, FQNEAQ (reference sequence). CDR3 length: 15 residues.

The chain has TRBV10-2 and TRBJ2-1; the D gene is possibly TRBD1 (6 bases). V dropped 11 bases and J dropped 1 base, with 24 bases sitting between them. The CDR3 runs 17 residues. Germline V CDR1 and CDR2: WSHSY, SAAADI. This CDR3 is CAAKSILQGSSYNEQFF. DNA for the CDR3: TGCGCCGCGAAGTCCATCCTCCAGGGGTCGTCCTACAATGAGCAGTTCTTC.